Following are 28 T cell receptor beta chains from one sample sequenced in a study of blood T cell repertoires in COVID-19. Sequenced by immunoSEQ multiplex PCR; TCRdb stores in-frame clones only, minus some. Among 140,000 to 150,000 clones listed, roughly 90% were seen once. Sequencing was done on a sample of peripheral blood. The receptors originated from a human donor in a cohort sampled during active COVID-19.

The rearrangement links TRBV28 to TRBJ1-5; D perhaps matches TRBD1 (5 bases). V was clipped by 3 bases and J by 1 base, with 13 bases between them. Per the germline V gene, CDR1 is MDHEN and CDR2 is SYDVKM. The CDR3 spans 16 residues. This CDR3 reads CASSLYQGLSNQPQHF. The CDR3 nucleotides are TGTGCCAGCAGTTTGTATCAGGGATTGAGCAATCAGCCCCAGCATTTT. Using reference TRBV28 and TRBJ1-5 for the parts outside the CDR3, the full variable domain is DVKVTQSSRYLVKRTGEKVFLECVQDMDHENMFWYRQDPGLGLRLIYFSYDVKMKEKGDIPEGYSVSREKKERFSLILESASTNQTSMYLCASSLYQGLSNQPQHFGDGTRLSIL.

The rearrangement uses TRBV7-9 and TRBJ1-2; D is perhaps TRBD1 (5 bases). CDR1 SEHNR and CDR2 FQNEAQ come from the germline V gene (reference sequence). CDR3 length: 14 residues. Trimming shortened V by 2 bases and J by 10 bases, and 17 bases separated the two germline ends. The CDR3 region is CASSLQGRTLDYTF. CDR3 DNA sequence: TGTGCCAGCAGCTTACAGGGAAGGACCCTAGACTACACCTTC.

The rearrangement joins TRBV6-4 to TRBJ2-2; TRBD1 agrees at 11 bases. The length of the CDR3 is 17 residues. The trim removed 6 bases at V and 6 bases at J, leaving 12 bases unmatched. Germline CDR1 reads MRHNA; CDR2 reads SNTAGT. This CDR3 reads CASRGTGGEWFAGELFF. The CDR3 bases are TGTGCCAGCAGGGGGACAGGGGGTGAGTGGTTCGCCGGGGAGCTGTTTTTT.

The chain employs TRBV3-1 (or the pseudogene TRBV3-2) and TRBJ1-6, with 8 bases matching TRBD1. CDR1 and CDR2 (germline): LGHDT, YNNKEL (reference sequence). J gave up 3 bases and V 6 bases, and 4 bases lay outside the gene matches. This CDR3 region has 15 residues. In DNA, the CDR3 is TGTGCCAGCAGTCTAGGACAGGGCTATAATTCACCCCTCCACTTT. Amino acid sequence: CASSLGQGYNSPLHF.

The J gene is TRBJ2-2, the V gene TRBV6-5, with TRBD2 matching over 12 bases. The V and J ends lost 5 bases and 7 bases, in that order; junction bases with no gene match: 2. The CDR3 totals 14 residues. The V gene's germline CDR1 is MNHEY and CDR2 SVGAGI. Here the CDR3 reads CASSPGLAGGELFF. In DNA, the CDR3 is TGTGCCAGCAGTCCGGGACTAGCGGGCGGGGAGCTGTTTTTT.

This clone was seen a single time. The chain carries TRBV6-5 and TRBJ1-2; no clear D gene. Deletions cut 5 bases from V and 2 bases from J, with 9 bases between. This CDR3 is 13 amino acids long. CDR1 is MNHEY, CDR2 SVGAGI, per germline. The DNA for the CDR3 is TGTGCCAGCAGTACAGCTCCCAACTATGGCTACACCTTC. This sequence encodes CASSTAPNYGYTF.

This chain uses TRBV30 with TRBJ1-6; the D gene is possibly TRBD1 (5 bases). Germline CDR1 is GTSNPN and CDR2 is SVGIG (reference sequence). There are 16 residues in the CDR3. Deletions cut 0 bases from V and 8 bases from J, with 17 bases between. CDR3 nucleotides: TGTGCCTGGAGTGTTGGGGCAGGGAGGGGTGATTCACCCCTCCACTTT. Its protein product is CAWSVGAGRGDSPLHF.

The chain combines TRBV11-3 with TRBJ2-1; 14 bases fit TRBD2. Germline CDR1 is SGHNT and CDR2 is YENEEA. V was clipped by 6 bases and J by 3 bases; unmatched bases: 4. This CDR3 is 16 amino acids long. For the CDR3, the DNA is TGTGCCAGCAGTTATGGACTAGCGGGAGGCTACAATGAGCAGTTCTTC. It encodes CASSYGLAGGYNEQFF.

This chain's CDR3 is CASSARQGSSDTQYF. The CDR3 DNA reads as TGTGCCAGCAGCGCGAGACAGGGCTCGTCAGATACGCAGTATTTT. This chain links TRBV9 with TRBJ2-3; 7 bases fit TRBD1. Germline assignment: CDR1 SGDLS and CDR2 YYNGEE. V lost 3 bases and J lost 4; bases outside the gene matches: 8. This CDR3 comprises 15 residues.

The chain combines TRBV5-6 with TRBJ2-2; 10 nucleotides match TRBD1. The germline V gene has CDR1 SGHDT and CDR2 YYEEEE. The junction had 8 bases not matched to a gene; V was cut back by 4 bases and J by 5 bases. This CDR3 spans 16 amino acids. The CDR3 protein is CASSGLDRGRTGELFF. The CDR3 DNA reads as TGTGCCAGCAGCGGACTCGACAGGGGGCGAACCGGGGAGCTGTTTTTT.

V gene TRBV28 combines with J gene TRBJ1-1; 8 bases agree with TRBD1. Germline V gene sequence: CDR1 MDHEN, CDR2 SYDVKM. Germline trimming cut 6 bases from V and 8 bases from J; bases unmatched to any gene: 5. The CDR3 covers 12 residues. CDR3 sequence: CASRLDRGEAFF. CDR3 in DNA: TGTGCCAGCAGGCTAGACAGGGGAGAAGCTTTCTTT.

This chain uses TRBV12-1 with TRBJ2-7; TRBD2 is taken as the D call from the table, unchecked against the DNA. TRBV12-1 is a pseudogene locus. The CDR3 spans 13 residues. The CDR3 region is CASSGTASYEQYF. Written as DNA, the CDR3 is TGTGCCAGCAGCGGGACTGCCTCCTACGAGCAGTACTTC.

The chain employs TRBV7-3 and TRBJ1-6, with 7 bases matching TRBD1. This CDR3 is built from 16 residues. V dropped 6 bases and J dropped 6; count of bases not matched to a gene: 11. CDR1 is SGHTA, CDR2 FQGTGA, per germline. CDR3: CASSLTGTVGNSPLHF. For the CDR3, the DNA is TGTGCCAGCAGTCTGACAGGGACTGTTGGTAATTCACCCCTCCACTTT.

CDR3 bases: TGTGCCAGCAGTACCGGACAGGGGGCGGCTTTCTTT. This sequence encodes CASSTGQGAAFF. This sequence joins TRBV6-2 or TRBV6-3 and TRBJ1-1, with 11 bases matching TRBD1. The CDR3 consists of 12 residues. After removal of 5 bases from V and 11 bases from J, the junction contained 4 bases not matched to a gene. CDR1 MNHEY and CDR2 SVGEGT come from the germline V gene.

This chain connects TRBV5-6 to TRBJ2-2; tentatively, D is TRBD2 (6 bases). The V end lost 6 bases, the J end lost 0 bases, and 12 bases lay between the germline ends. The length of the CDR3 is 15 residues. The V gene's germline CDR1 is SGHDT and CDR2 YYEEEE. The CDR3 reads CASTPWGANTGELFF. The CDR3 nucleotides are TGTGCCAGCACCCCCTGGGGGGCGAACACCGGGGAGCTGTTTTTT.

The J gene is TRBJ1-5, the V gene TRBV7-2; weak D call: TRBD1 (6 bases). There are 14 residues in the CDR3. CDR1 is SGHTA, CDR2 FQGNSA, per germline. V gave up 1 base and J gave up 5 bases, with 9 bases separating them. The CDR3 protein is CASSLGTADQPQHF. The CDR3, as DNA: TGTGCCAGCAGCTTAGGGACAGCCGATCAGCCCCAGCATTTT.

V and J are TRBV28 and TRBJ2-2; TRBD2 matches 12 bases. V gave up 3 bases and J gave up 13 bases; unmatched junction bases: 15. The germline V gene has CDR1 MDHEN and CDR2 SYDVKM. The CDR3 has 17 amino acids. CDR3 DNA sequence: TGTGCCAGCAGTTTTGGACTAGCGGGACCTCTTGGTTCGTGGCTGTTTTTT. It codes for CASSFGLAGPLGSWLFF.

The V call is TRBV11-2, the J call TRBJ2-7, with D perhaps matching TRBD1 (5 bases). The CDR3 totals 14 residues. With 1 base removed from V and 5 bases from J, the gap between germline ends came to 12 bases. The germline V gene has CDR1 SGHAT and CDR2 FQNNGV. The CDR3 loop is CASSLGQRRDEQYF. CDR3 nucleotide sequence: TGTGCCAGCAGCTTAGGACAGCGTAGGGACGAGCAGTACTTC.

The genes are TRBV30 and TRBJ2-4; the D gene is possibly TRBD2 (6 bases). CDR1 is GTSNPN and CDR2 is SVGIG in the germline V gene (reference sequence). This CDR3 contains 14 residues. V was trimmed by 2 bases and J by 4 bases, leaving 12 bases between them. The CDR3 nucleotides are TGTGCCTGGAGTCGAGGGAGGACAAAAAACATTCAGTACTTC. It codes for CAWSRGRTKNIQYF.

The rearrangement links TRBV5-5 to TRBJ1-3; weak D call: TRBD1 (5 bases). The CDR3 runs to 13 residues. Germline CDR1 SGHKS, CDR2 YYEKEE (reference sequence). V shed 3 bases and J shed 5 bases, with 9 bases lying between them. CDR3 amino acids: CASSSLGRNTIYF. In DNA form, the CDR3 reads TGTGCCAGCAGCTCCTTGGGGCGAAACACCATATATTTT.

With respect to this clone: This sample includes further DNA sequences coding for the same CDR3. This chain links TRBV3-1 (or the pseudogene TRBV3-2) with TRBJ2-7; 7 bases are shared with TRBD1. The CDR3 has 14 residues. V dropped 1 base and J dropped 3; count of bases not matched to a gene: 3. Germline assignment: CDR1 LGHDT and CDR2 YNNKEL (reference sequence). The CDR3 protein is CASSQVGQVYEQYF. CDR3 bases: TGTGCCAGCAGCCAAGTCGGACAGGTCTACGAGCAGTACTTC.

A few counts support this clone. This chain joins TRBV2 and TRBJ1-5, with 7 nucleotides matching TRBD1. Germline loops: CDR1 SNHLY, CDR2 FYNNEI. The J segment lost 6 bases and the V segment lost 5 bases, leaving 10 bases of the junction unmatched. The CDR3 contains 15 residues. CDR3 residues: CASSLPGQRSQPQHF. CDR3 bases: TGTGCCAGCAGTCTTCCGGGACAGAGGAGTCAGCCCCAGCATTTT.

The gene calls are TRBV5-1 and TRBJ1-5; D gene ambiguous. The CDR3 runs to 14 residues. Germline V gene lookup returns CDR1 SGHRS and CDR2 YFSETQ. Trimming took 4 bases from V and 3 from J, leaving 11 bases between them. Here the CDR3 DNA reads TGCGCCAGCAGCGTGGACGGTACCAATCAGCCCCAGCATTTT. This codes for CASSVDGTNQPQHF.

This chain joins TRBV5-1 and TRBJ2-1; D may be TRBD1 (5 bases). Trimming removed 4 bases at V and 6 bases at J, with 17 bases between. There are 15 residues in the CDR3. CDR1 SGHRS and CDR2 YFSETQ come from the germline V gene. This chain's CDR3 is CASSQGGDTGNEQFF. As DNA, the CDR3 is TGCGCCAGCAGCCAGGGTGGGGATACGGGCAATGAGCAGTTCTTC.

V gene TRBV19 combines with J gene TRBJ1-5; 7 positions match TRBD1. V gave up 5 bases and J gave up 6 bases; unmatched junction bases: 7. The germline V gene encodes CDR1 LNHDA and CDR2 SQIVND (reference sequence). CDR3 length: 14 amino acids. As DNA, the CDR3 is TGTGCCAGTAGTCTACAGGGGTTGGGTCAGCCCCAGCATTTT. This translates into CASSLQGLGQPQHF.

The chain is built from TRBV6-6 and TRBJ1-3; 9 nucleotides line up with TRBD1. Germline CDR1 is MNHNY and CDR2 is SVGAGI (reference sequence). J gave up 8 bases and V 6 bases, and 8 bases lay outside the gene matches. The CDR3 length is 14 residues. The CDR3 reads CASREGQGFYTIYF. CDR3 coding DNA: TGTGCCAGCAGGGAGGGACAGGGTTTTTACACCATATATTTT.

The V gene is TRBV4-2, the J gene TRBJ1-2, with a tentative D call TRBD1 (6 bases). Germline lookup yields CDR1 LGHNA and CDR2 YNFKEQ. The V end was cut by 1 base, the J end by 4 bases, with 10 bases between. The CDR3 has 14 residues. The CDR3 here is CASSQAGQAYGYTF. The CDR3, as DNA: TGTGCCAGCAGCCAAGCGGGACAAGCCTATGGCTACACCTTC.

The CDR3 here is CASTPGRGTSRYNEQFF. CDR3 DNA: TGTGCCAGTACCCCGGGTAGAGGGACTAGCCGCTACAATGAGCAGTTCTTC. V and J are TRBV19 and TRBJ2-1; 9 nucleotides align to TRBD2. The V gene's germline CDR1 is LNHDA and CDR2 SQIVND (reference sequence). The trim removed 7 bases at V and 3 bases at J, leaving 13 bases unmatched. This CDR3 is built from 17 residues.